This paragraph covers one T cell receptor (beta chain) sequence. With survey level as its setting, the immunoSEQ assay was v3.0. Data came from immunoSEQ multiplex PCR; TCRdb stores just in-frame clones and leaves some out. The table lists around 20,000 clones, approximately 81% of them singletons. This CDR3 contains 17 residues. Germline-derived CDR1 and CDR2 are SGHTA and FQGNSA. The junction had 9 bases not matched to a gene; V was cut back by 5 bases and J by 3 bases. These data come from a study of long-term antiretroviral therapy in people with HIV. The chain couples TRBV7-2 to TRBJ2-6; 8 bases are a match to TRBD1. Sequenced material: unsorted PBMCs, taken 0.1 years before starting antiretroviral therapy. The sequence came from a man aged 35 to 55 with HIV. CDR3 nucleotide sequence: TGTGCCAGCAGCCCCGGACAGGGATTGGGTGGGGCCAACGTCCTGACTTTC. Amino acids: CASSPGQGLGGANVLTF.